The TCR beta chain under discussion was sequenced for a study of PD-1 blockade in classical Hodgkin lymphoma. Specified time point: cycle 4 day 1 (C4D1), after less than 7 weeks of nivolumab. All trial patients relapsed after autologous stem cell transplantation. The CDR3 is 13 residues long. V was pared by 9 bases and J by 4 bases, with 13 bases between. Germline assignment: CDR1 LNHDA and CDR2 SQIVND (reference sequence). Study-wide points: CD4+ TCR diversity, unlike CD8+, rose significantly by C4D1.

Assay: immunoSEQ multiplex PCR; the TCRdb copy retains only in-frame clones and omits some. The sample shows some 24,000 clones, approximately 65% of them seen only once. This clone was seen just once. Its antigen is unidentified. The receptor was derived from a human donor with classical Hodgkin lymphoma. V gene TRBV19 combines with J gene TRBJ1-5; tentative D call: TRBD1 (5 bases). Sequencing used peripheral blood mononuclear cells (PBMCs), obtained before the fourth cycle of nivolumab. CDR3 protein: CASRRGRNQPQHF. The CDR3 DNA reads TGTGCCAGCCGGAGGGGAAGGAATCAGCCCCAGCATTTT.